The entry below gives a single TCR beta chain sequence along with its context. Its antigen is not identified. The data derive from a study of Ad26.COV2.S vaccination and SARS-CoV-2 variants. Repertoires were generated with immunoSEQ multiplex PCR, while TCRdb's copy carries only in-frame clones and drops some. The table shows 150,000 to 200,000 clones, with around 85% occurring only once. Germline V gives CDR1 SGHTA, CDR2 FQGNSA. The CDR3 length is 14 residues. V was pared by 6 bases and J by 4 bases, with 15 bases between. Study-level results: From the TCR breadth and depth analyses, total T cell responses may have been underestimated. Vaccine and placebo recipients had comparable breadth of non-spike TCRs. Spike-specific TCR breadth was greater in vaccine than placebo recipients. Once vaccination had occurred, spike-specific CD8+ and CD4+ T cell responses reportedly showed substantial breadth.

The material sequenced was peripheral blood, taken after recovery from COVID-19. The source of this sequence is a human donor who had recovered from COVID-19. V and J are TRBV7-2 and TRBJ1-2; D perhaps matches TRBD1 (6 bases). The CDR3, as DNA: TGTGCCAGCAGGAAAAGGGGGTTCGCCTATGGCTACACCTTC. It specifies CASRKRGFAYGYTF. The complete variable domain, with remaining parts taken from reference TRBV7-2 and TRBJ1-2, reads GAGVSQSPSNKVTEKGKDVELRCDPISGHTALYWYRQSLGQGLEFLIYFQGNSAPDKSGLPSDRFSAERTGGSVSTLTIQRTQQEDSAVYLCASRKRGFAYGYTFGSGTRLTVV.